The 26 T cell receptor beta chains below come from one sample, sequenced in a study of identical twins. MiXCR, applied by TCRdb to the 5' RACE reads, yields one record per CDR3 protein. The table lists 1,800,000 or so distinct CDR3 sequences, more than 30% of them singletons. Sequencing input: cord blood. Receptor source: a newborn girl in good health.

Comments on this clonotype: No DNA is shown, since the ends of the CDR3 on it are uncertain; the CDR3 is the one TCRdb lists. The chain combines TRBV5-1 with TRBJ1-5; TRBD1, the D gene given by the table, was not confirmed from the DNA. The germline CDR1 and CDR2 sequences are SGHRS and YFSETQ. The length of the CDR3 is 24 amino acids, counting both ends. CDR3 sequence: CASSRTGGEAISPSILVINQPQHF.

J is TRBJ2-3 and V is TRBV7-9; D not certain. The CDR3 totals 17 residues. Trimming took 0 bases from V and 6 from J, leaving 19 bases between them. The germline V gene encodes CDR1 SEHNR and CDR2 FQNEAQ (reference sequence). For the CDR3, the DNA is TGTGCCAGCAGCTTAGCGCTGGGTCCCCTCGTGACCGATACGCAGTATTTT. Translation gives CASSLALGPLVTDTQYF.

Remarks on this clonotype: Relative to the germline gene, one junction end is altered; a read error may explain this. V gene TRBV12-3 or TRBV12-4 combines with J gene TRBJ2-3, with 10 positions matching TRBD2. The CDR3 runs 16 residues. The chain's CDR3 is CASSLSSGGAVDAQYF. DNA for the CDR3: TGTGCCAGCAGTTTATCAAGCGGGGGGGCAGTAGATGCGCAGTATTTT.

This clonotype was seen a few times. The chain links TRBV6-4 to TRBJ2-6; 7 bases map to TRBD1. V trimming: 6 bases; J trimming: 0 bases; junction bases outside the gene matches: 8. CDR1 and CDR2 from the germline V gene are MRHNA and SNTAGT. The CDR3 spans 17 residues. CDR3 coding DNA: TGTGCCAGCAGCCCCAAACAGGGGACCTCTGGGGCCAACGTCCTGACTTTC. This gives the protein CASSPKQGTSGANVLTF.

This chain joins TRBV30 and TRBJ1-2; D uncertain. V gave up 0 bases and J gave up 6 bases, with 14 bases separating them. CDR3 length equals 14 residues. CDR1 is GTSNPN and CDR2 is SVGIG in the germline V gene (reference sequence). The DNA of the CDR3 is TGTGCCTGGAGTGTTGTTCCCTTCGGGGATGGCTACACCTTC. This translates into CAWSVVPFGDGYTF.

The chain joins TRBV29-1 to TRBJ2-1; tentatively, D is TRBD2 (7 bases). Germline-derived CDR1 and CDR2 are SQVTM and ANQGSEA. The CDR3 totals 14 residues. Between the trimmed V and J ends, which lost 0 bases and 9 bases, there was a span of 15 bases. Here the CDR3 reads CSVEDLLGGVEQFF. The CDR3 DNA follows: TGCAGCGTTGAAGATCTTCTAGGGGGGGTTGAGCAGTTCTTC.

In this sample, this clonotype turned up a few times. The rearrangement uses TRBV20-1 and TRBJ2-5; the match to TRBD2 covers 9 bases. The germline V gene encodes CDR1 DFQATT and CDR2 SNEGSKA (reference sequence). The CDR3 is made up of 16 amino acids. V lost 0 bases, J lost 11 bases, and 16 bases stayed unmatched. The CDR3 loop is CSARDHRGRAVNEQYF. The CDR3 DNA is TGCAGTGCTAGAGATCATCGCGGGAGGGCGGTCAATGAGCAGTACTTC.

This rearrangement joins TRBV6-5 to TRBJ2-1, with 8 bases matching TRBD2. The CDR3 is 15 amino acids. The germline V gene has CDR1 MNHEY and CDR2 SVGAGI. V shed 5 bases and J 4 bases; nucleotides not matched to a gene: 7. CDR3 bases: TGTGCCAGCAGTCCCGGGAGGGTCGTTTACAATGAGCAGTTCTTC. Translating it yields CASSPGRVVYNEQFF.

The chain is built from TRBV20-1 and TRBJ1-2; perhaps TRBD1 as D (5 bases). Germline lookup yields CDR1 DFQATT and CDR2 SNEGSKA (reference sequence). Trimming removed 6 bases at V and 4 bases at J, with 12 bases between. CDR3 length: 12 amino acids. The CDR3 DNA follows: TGCAGTGCCCCAGGGATCTCCTATGGCTACACCTTC. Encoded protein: CSAPGISYGYTF.

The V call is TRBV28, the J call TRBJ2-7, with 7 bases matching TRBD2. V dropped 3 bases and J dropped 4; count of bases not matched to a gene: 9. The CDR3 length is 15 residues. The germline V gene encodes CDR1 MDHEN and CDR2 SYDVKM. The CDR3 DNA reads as TGTGCCAGCAGTTTGCCGATGCTAGCGGCTTACGAGCAGTACTTC. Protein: CASSLPMLAAYEQYF. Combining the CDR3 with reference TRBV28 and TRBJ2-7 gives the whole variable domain DVKVTQSSRYLVKRTGEKVFLECVQDMDHENMFWYRQDPGLGLRLIYFSYDVKMKEKGDIPEGYSVSREKKERFSLILESASTNQTSMYLCASSLPMLAAYEQYFGPGTRLTVT.

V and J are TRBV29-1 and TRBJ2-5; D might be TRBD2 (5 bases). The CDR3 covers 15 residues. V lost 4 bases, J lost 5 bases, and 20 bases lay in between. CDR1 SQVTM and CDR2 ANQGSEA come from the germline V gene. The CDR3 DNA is TGCAGCGTTGCCACCTCCCGGGGTTTTATGGAGACCCAGTACTTC. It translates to CSVATSRGFMETQYF.

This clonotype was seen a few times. The CDR3 DNA follows: TGCGCCAGCAGCTTGTTCACGAACACCGGGGAGCTGTTTTTT. Its translation: CASSLFTNTGELFF. This chain joins TRBV5-1 and TRBJ2-2; D unresolved. In germline, CDR1 is SGHRS, CDR2 YFSETQ. The CDR3 runs to 14 residues. The germline V and J ends were trimmed by 1 base and 0 bases, with 4 bases remaining between them.

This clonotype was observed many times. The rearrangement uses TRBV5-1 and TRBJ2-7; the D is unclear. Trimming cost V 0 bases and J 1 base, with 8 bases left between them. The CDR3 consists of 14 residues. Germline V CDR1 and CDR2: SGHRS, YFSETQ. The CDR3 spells CASSLEALSYEQYF. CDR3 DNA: TGCGCCAGCAGCTTGGAAGCCCTATCCTACGAGCAGTACTTC.

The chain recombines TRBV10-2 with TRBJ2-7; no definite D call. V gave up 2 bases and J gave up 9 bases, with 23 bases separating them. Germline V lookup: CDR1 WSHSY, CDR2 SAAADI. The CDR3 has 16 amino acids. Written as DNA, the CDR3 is TGCGCCAGCAGTGAGACGGTTGGCAGCGAAGCTTTCGGGCAGTACTTC. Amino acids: CASSETVGSEAFGQYF.

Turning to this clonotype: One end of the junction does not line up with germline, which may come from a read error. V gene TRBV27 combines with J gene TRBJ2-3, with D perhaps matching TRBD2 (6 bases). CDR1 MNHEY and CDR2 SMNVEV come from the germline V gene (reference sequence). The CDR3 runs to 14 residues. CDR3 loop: CANSLPGLTDTQYF. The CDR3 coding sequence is TGTGCCAACAGTTTGCCGGGACTCACAGATACGCAGTATTTT.

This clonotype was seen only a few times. This CDR3 reads CASSQIAGSRTDTQYF. The CDR3 DNA sequence: TGTGCCAGCAGCCAAATAGCGGGGAGTCGCACAGATACGCAGTATTTT. The V and J genes are TRBV3-1 and TRBJ2-3, with 8 nucleotides matching TRBD2. This CDR3 region has 16 residues. V was pared by 2 bases and J by 1 base, with 5 bases of the junction left unmatched. CDR1 and CDR2 (germline): LGHDT, YNNKEL (reference sequence).

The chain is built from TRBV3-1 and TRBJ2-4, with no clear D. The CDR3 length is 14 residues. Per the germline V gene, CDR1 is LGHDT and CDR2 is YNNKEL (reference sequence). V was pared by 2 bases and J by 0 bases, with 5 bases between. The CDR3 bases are TGTGCCAGCAGCCAAAGGTCAGCCAAAAACATTCAGTACTTC. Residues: CASSQRSAKNIQYF. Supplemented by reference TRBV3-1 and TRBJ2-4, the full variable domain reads DTAVSQTPKYLVTQMGNDKSIKCEQNLGHDTMYWYKQDSKKFLKIMFSYNNKELIINETVPNRFSPKSPDKAHLNLHINSLELGDSAVYFCASSQRSAKNIQYFGAGTRLSVL.

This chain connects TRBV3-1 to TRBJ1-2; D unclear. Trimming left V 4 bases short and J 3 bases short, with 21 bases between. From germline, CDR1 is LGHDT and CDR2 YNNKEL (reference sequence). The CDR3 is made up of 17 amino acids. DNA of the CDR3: TGTGCCAGCAGCCCACCGGGTGAGGGAAGGACGGACTATGGCTACACCTTC. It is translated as CASSPPGEGRTDYGYTF.

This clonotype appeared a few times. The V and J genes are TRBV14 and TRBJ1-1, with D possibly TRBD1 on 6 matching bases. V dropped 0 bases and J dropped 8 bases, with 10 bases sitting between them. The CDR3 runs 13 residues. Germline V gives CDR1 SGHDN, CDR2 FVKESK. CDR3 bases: TGTGCCAGCAGCCAAGAGCCAGGGACAGAAGCTTTCTTT. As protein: CASSQEPGTEAFF.

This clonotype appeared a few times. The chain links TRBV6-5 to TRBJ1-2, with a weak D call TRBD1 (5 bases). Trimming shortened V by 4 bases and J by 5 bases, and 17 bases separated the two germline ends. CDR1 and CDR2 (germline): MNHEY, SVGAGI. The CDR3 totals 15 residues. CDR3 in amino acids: CASSWTGPEGYGYTF. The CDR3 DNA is TGTGCCAGCAGTTGGACGGGGCCGGAAGGGTATGGCTACACCTTC.

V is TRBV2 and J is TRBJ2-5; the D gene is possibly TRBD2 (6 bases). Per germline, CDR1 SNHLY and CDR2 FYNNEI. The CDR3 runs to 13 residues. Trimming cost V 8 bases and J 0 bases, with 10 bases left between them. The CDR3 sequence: CASCRGYQETQYF. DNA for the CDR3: TGTGCCAGCTGCCGGGGGTACCAAGAGACCCAGTACTTC.

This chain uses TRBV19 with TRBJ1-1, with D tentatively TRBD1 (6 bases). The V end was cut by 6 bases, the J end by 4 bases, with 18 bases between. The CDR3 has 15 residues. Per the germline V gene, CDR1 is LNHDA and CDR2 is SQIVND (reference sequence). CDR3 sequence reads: CASRRLDRLFTEAFF. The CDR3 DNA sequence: TGTGCCAGTAGACGTTTGGACAGATTATTCACTGAAGCTTTCTTT.

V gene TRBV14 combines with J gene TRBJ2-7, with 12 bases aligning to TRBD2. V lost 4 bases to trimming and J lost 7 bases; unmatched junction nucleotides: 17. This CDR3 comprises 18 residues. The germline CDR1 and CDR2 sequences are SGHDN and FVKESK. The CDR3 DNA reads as TGTGCCAGCAGCCGGGGACTAGCGGGTCCCAGCTCCTACAATGAGCAGTACTTC. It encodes CASSRGLAGPSSYNEQYF.

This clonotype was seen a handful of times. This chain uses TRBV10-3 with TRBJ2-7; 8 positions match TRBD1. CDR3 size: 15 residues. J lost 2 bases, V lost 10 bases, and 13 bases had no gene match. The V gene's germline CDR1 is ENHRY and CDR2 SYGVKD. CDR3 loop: CATRTRDRLPYEQYF. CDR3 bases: TGTGCCACCAGGACCCGGGACAGGCTCCCCTACGAGCAGTACTTC.

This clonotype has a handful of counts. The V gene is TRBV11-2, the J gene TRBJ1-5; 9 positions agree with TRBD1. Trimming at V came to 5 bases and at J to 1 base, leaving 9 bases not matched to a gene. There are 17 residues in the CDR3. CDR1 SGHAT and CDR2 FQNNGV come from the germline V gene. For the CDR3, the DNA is TGTGCCAGCAGCCCAGGGACAGGGAAGGGGAGCAATCAGCCCCAGCATTTT. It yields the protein CASSPGTGKGSNQPQHF.

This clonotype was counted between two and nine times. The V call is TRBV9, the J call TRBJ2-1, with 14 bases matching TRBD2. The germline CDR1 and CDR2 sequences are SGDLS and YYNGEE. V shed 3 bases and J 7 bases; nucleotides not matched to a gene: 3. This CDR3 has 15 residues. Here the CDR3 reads CASSGTSGGLNEQFF. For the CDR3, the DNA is TGTGCCAGCAGCGGGACTAGCGGGGGGTTAAATGAGCAGTTCTTC.